Only a few counts were recorded for the clone carrying this T cell receptor (beta chain). The target antigen is unknown. The isolated RNA, all of it, was reverse transcribed, so expressed TCRB transcripts were what got sequenced. Sequenced by immunoSEQ multiplex PCR; TCRdb stores in-frame clones only, minus some. The table includes a few hundred thousand clones, about 20% detected once. The sample is drawn from a study of beta chain features in type 1 diabetes. Cells sorted by CD45RO/CCR7/CD25/CD127/CD95/CD27 comprised CD4+ naive, central memory, regulatory and stem cell-like memory cells. General study points: Sequencing of cDNA might inflate the share of cells that strongly express TCR.

The sample comprised naive CD4+ T cells from blood. The TCR comes from a woman aged 18-29 years in good health.

The CDR3 here is CAWSIDRGWQYF. The DNA of the CDR3 is TGTGCCTGGAGTATAGACAGGGGTTGGCAGTACTTC. V gene TRBV30 combines with J gene TRBJ2-7; 8 positions match TRBD1. Looked up from germline, CDR1 is GTSNPN and CDR2 is SVGIG (reference sequence). Losses at the gene ends were 2 bases for V and 9 bases for J; bases not matched to a gene: 6. There are 12 residues in the CDR3.